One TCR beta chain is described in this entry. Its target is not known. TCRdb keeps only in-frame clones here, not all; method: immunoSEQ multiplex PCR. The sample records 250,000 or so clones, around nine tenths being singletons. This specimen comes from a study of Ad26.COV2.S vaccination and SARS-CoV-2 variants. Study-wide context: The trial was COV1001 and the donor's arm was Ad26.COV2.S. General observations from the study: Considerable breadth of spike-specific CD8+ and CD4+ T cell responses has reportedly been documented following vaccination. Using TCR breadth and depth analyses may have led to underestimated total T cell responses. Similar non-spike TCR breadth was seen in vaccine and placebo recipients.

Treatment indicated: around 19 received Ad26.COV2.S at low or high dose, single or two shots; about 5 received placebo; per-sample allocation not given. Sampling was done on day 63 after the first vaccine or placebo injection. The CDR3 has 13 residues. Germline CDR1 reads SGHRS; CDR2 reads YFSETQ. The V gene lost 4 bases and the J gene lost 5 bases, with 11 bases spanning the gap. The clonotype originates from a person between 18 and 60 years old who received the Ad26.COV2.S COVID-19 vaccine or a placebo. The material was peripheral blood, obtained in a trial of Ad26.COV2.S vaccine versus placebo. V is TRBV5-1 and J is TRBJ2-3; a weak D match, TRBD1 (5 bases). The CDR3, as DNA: TGCGCCAGCAGCGGCGGACATGAAGATACGCAGTATTTT. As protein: CASSGGHEDTQYF.